One and the same sample provided the 27 T cell receptor beta chains below, sequenced in a study of patients and donors after allogeneic stem cell transplantation. TCRdb processed the RT-PCR reads anew with MiXCR; each CDR3 protein has one entry. This sample yields about 210,000 distinct CDR3 sequences, of which around two fifths are seen a single time; around a tenth belongs to the top ten. The sequenced sample consisted of blood, either unsorted or a sorted T cell fraction (not recorded which). These receptors all stem from a human donor who was either an allogeneic HSCT recipient or a stem cell or donor lymphocyte infusion donor (not recorded which). It is not recorded whose cells these are; they may come from a transplant donor.

This chain links TRBV18 with TRBJ2-7; possible D gene TRBD2, 7 bases. The germline gives CDR1 KGHSH, CDR2 LQKENI. V was clipped by 3 bases and J by 4 bases, with 19 bases between them. The CDR3 is 16 amino acids. In DNA, the CDR3 is TGTGCCAGCTCACCTTTCGGGGCGGGGGCTACTTACGAGCAGTACTTC. Translation gives CASSPFGAGATYEQYF.

The rearrangement links TRBV11-2 to TRBJ2-1; the match to TRBD1 covers 7 bases. The CDR3 is 16 residues long. The J segment lost 3 bases and the V segment lost 7 bases, leaving 12 bases of the junction unmatched. CDR1 SGHAT and CDR2 FQNNGV come from the germline V gene. The DNA of the CDR3 is TGTGCCAGCACCGAATTCCGGGACAGAGGCTACAATGAGCAGTTCTTC. This sequence encodes CASTEFRDRGYNEQFF.

The DNA for the CDR3 is TGTGCCAGCAGTTCACGGGACAAGGAGGTTTATAGCAATCAGCCCCAGCATTTT. Translating gives CASSSRDKEVYSNQPQHF. The V and J genes are TRBV6-1 and TRBJ1-5; D is possibly TRBD1 (6 bases). This CDR3 comprises 18 residues. Trimming took off 5 bases at V and 0 bases at J, with 20 bases between the two ends. The V gene's germline CDR1 is MNHNS and CDR2 SASEGT.

In DNA form, the CDR3 reads TGTGCCAGCAGTTCCAGGGGAAGGGGCACTGAAGCTTTCTTT. Protein product: CASSSRGRGTEAFF. This chain links TRBV28 with TRBJ1-1; possibly TRBD1 for D (6 bases). CDR1 and CDR2 (germline): MDHEN, SYDVKM. CDR3 length equals 14 residues. V was cut by 4 bases and J by 4 bases, with 13 bases left in between. Based on the CDR3 plus reference TRBV28 and TRBJ1-1, the full variable domain is DVKVTQSSRYLVKRTGEKVFLECVQDMDHENMFWYRQDPGLGLRLIYFSYDVKMKEKGDIPEGYSVSREKKERFSLILESASTNQTSMYLCASSSRGRGTEAFFGQGTRLTVV.

This clonotype appeared a few times. The rearrangement uses TRBV29-1 and TRBJ1-4; 9 bases map to TRBD1. The germline V gene has CDR1 SQVTM and CDR2 ANQGSEA. Unmatched junction bases numbered 2, after V lost 2 bases and J lost 4 bases. The CDR3 is made up of 14 amino acids. CDR3 coding DNA: TGCAGCGTTGAAACAGGGGGCTTTAATGAAAAACTGTTTTTT. Translated: CSVETGGFNEKLFF. Supplemented by reference TRBV29-1 and TRBJ1-4, the full variable domain reads SAVISQKPSRDICQRGTSLTIQCQVDSQVTMMFWYRQQPGQSLTLIATANQGSEATYESGFVIDKFPISRPNLTFSTLTVSNMSPEDSSIYLCSVETGGFNEKLFFGSGTQLSVL.

The chain employs TRBV6-5 and TRBJ1-6, with 9 bases fitting TRBD1. V shed 5 bases, J shed 6 bases, and the junction held 5 bases outside the gene matches. Germline loops: CDR1 MNHEY, CDR2 SVGAGI. The CDR3 sequence is 15 residues long. DNA of the CDR3: TGTGCCAGCAGTCTAACGACAGGGGGTAATTCACCCCTCCACTTT. Translated: CASSLTTGGNSPLHF.

The CDR3 protein is CASSDSNPADGVQETQYF. The CDR3 DNA follows: TGTGCCAGCAGTGACTCGAACCCGGCGGACGGAGTGCAAGAGACCCAGTACTTC. The rearrangement uses TRBV6-4 and TRBJ2-5; unclear D gene. The length of the CDR3 is 18 residues. Per germline, CDR1 MRHNA and CDR2 SNTAGT. Trimming pared 0 bases from V and 2 bases from J, leaving 19 bases between.

This chain links TRBV15 with TRBJ2-3; TRBD1 agrees at 7 bases. Trimming at V came to 3 bases and at J to 2 bases, leaving 8 bases not matched to a gene. The germline V gene has CDR1 LNHNV and CDR2 YYDKDF (reference sequence). This CDR3 has 16 residues. The CDR3 nucleotides are TGTGCCACCAGCAGGCGGGCAGGGGGTATCACAGATACGCAGTATTTT. This codes for CATSRRAGGITDTQYF.

The chain joins TRBV5-6 to TRBJ1-4; D is ambiguous. The CDR3 length is 12 residues. Germline values: CDR1 SGHDT, CDR2 YYEEEE. The germline V and J ends were trimmed by 4 bases and 6 bases, with 7 bases remaining between them. In DNA, the CDR3 is TGTGCCAGCAGCCGTCCGGATGAAAAACTGTTTTTT. This codes for CASSRPDEKLFF.

This clonotype has a handful of counts. The chain recombines TRBV5-1 with TRBJ1-2, with 10 bases that match TRBD1. This CDR3 is built from 15 residues. The germline CDR1 and CDR2 sequences are SGHRS and YFSETQ. V shed 0 bases and J 5 bases; nucleotides not matched to a gene: 4. The DNA for the CDR3 is TGCGCCAGCAGCTTGGCCGGGACAGGGGAGTATGGCTACACCTTC. It encodes CASSLAGTGEYGYTF.

The genes are TRBV2 and TRBJ1-6, with TRBD1 matching 8 bases. The CDR3 has 15 amino acids. Trimming at V came to 5 bases and at J to 10 bases, leaving 10 bases not matched to a gene. Per the germline V gene, CDR1 is SNHLY and CDR2 is FYNNEI. CDR3 bases: TGTGCCAGCAGTCCCCGGACAGGGAAGGGCTCACCCCTCCACTTT. Amino acid sequence: CASSPRTGKGSPLHF.

A few counts support this clonotype. The chain recombines TRBV11-2 with TRBJ2-1, with D perhaps TRBD1 (6 bases). The V end was cut by 5 bases, the J end by 2 bases, with 10 bases between. This CDR3 is 14 amino acids long. Germline CDR1 is SGHAT and CDR2 is FQNNGV. Here the CDR3 reads CASSPWDTYNEQFF. CDR3 coding DNA: TGTGCCAGCAGCCCTTGGGACACCTACAATGAGCAGTTCTTC.

The rearrangement uses TRBV3-1 and TRBJ2-5; tentative D call: TRBD2 (5 bases). The ends were cut back, 4 bases at V and 9 bases at J, with 18 bases in the middle. The CDR3 totals 14 residues. Germline CDR1 is LGHDT and CDR2 is YNNKEL (reference sequence). The CDR3 bases are TGTGCCAGCAGCCTCAGACCAGCGGCCGGAGCCCAGTACTTC. Its protein is CASSLRPAAGAQYF.

The chain uses TRBV24-1 and TRBJ1-2; D is unclear. Trimming left V 6 bases short and J 2 bases short, with 9 bases between. Germline V CDR1 and CDR2: KGHDR, SFDVKD. The CDR3 is 13 residues long. For the CDR3, the DNA is TGTGCCACCAGTTCTGCAGCCAACTATGGCTACACCTTC. It yields the protein CATSSAANYGYTF.

CDR3 in amino acids: CASSLAGTYGYTF. The CDR3 DNA reads as TGTGCCAGCAGCCTGGCTGGTACCTACGGCTACACCTTC. This chain links TRBV6-6 with TRBJ1-2, with no clear D. Trimming pared 6 bases from V and 8 bases from J, leaving 16 bases between. Germline CDR1 MNHNY, CDR2 SVGAGI (reference sequence). The CDR3 loop spans 13 amino acids.

The rearrangement uses TRBV29-1 and TRBJ2-3, with no clear D. V lost 7 bases and J lost 3, with 14 bases in between. CDR1 is SQVTM, CDR2 ANQGSEA, per germline. The length of the CDR3 is 13 residues. Here the CDR3 DNA reads TGCAGCGCTCTGAGCTCGAGGACAGATACGCAGTATTTT. Translated: CSALSSRTDTQYF.

The chain carries TRBV7-7 and TRBJ2-7, with D possibly matching TRBD1 (6 bases). The CDR3 length is 13 residues. Between the trimmed V and J ends, which lost 1 base and 5 bases, there was a span of 9 bases. Germline loops: CDR1 SSHAT, CDR2 FNYEAQ (reference sequence). DNA for the CDR3: TGTGCCAGCAGCTTAGTTTACAGGGACGAGCAGTACTTC. This translates into CASSLVYRDEQYF.

This chain connects TRBV20-1 to TRBJ2-2; D not certain. CDR1 and CDR2 from the germline V gene are DFQATT and SNEGSKA (reference sequence). V lost 2 bases, J lost 3 bases, and 13 bases lay in between. This CDR3 is 15 amino acids long. The CDR3, as DNA: TGCAGTGCTAGAACTCGAGCCGCTCACACCGGGGAGCTGTTTTTT. Its translation: CSARTRAAHTGELFF.

This sequence joins TRBV12-3 or TRBV12-4 and TRBJ1-1; D is perhaps TRBD1 (6 bases). The ends were cut back, 2 bases at V and 0 bases at J, with 16 bases in the middle. CDR3 length: 17 amino acids. The CDR3 protein is CASSLRYGQRLNTEAFF. The CDR3, as DNA: TGTGCCAGCAGTTTAAGATACGGACAGAGACTGAACACTGAAGCTTTCTTT.

V gene TRBV20-1 combines with J gene TRBJ1-5; possible D gene TRBD1, 6 bases. This CDR3 region has 16 residues. Germline V gene sequence: CDR1 DFQATT, CDR2 SNEGSKA (reference sequence). V lost 1 base and J lost 5, with 18 bases in between. The CDR3 sequence: CSARGLTGRFHQPQHF. CDR3 coding DNA: TGCAGTGCTAGAGGGCTGACAGGAAGGTTCCATCAGCCCCAGCATTTT.

This clonotype has only a few counts. DNA of the CDR3: TGTGCCACCAGCAGAGATGAGCGGGGGGAGCTCACCGGGGAGCTGTTTTTT. Protein sequence: CATSRDERGELTGELFF. This chain connects TRBV15 to TRBJ2-2; 9 bases map to TRBD2. After removal of 0 bases from V and 4 bases from J, the junction contained 6 bases not matched to a gene. There are 17 residues in the CDR3. Germline-derived CDR1 and CDR2 are LNHNV and YYDKDF (reference sequence).

CDR3 region: CASSRYQRARVYGYTF. The CDR3 DNA is TGCGCCAGCAGCCGGTACCAACGGGCGCGGGTCTATGGCTACACCTTC. The V gene is TRBV5-1, the J gene TRBJ1-2; D unresolved. The CDR3 extends over 16 amino acids. Germline loops: CDR1 SGHRS, CDR2 YFSETQ. V shed 4 bases and J shed 4 bases, with 20 bases lying between them.

The chain recombines TRBV7-2 with TRBJ2-4, with 10 bases matching TRBD2. Germline CDR1 and CDR2: SGHTA and FQGNSA. V shed 1 base, J shed 7 bases, and the junction held 4 bases outside the gene matches. The CDR3 has 15 amino acids. CDR3 sequence: CASSLVGTSANIQYF. CDR3 nucleotides: TGTGCCAGCAGCTTAGTTGGGACTAGCGCCAACATTCAGTACTTC.

CDR3: CASRIQGNTEAFF. The CDR3 nucleotides read TGTGCCAGCAGGATACAGGGAAACACTGAAGCTTTCTTT. The rearrangement links TRBV12-3 or TRBV12-4 to TRBJ1-1; a possible D gene is TRBD1 (6 bases). V lost 6 bases and J 2 bases, leaving 10 bases between the germline ends. The CDR3 spans 13 residues.

This clonotype showed up just a few times. The genes are TRBV28 and TRBJ2-7; no reliable D call. The CDR3 is 12 residues long. CDR1 is MDHEN, CDR2 SYDVKM, per germline. V gave up 3 bases and J gave up 2 bases, with 5 bases separating them. CDR3 nucleotide sequence: TGTGCCAGCAGTTTGATAGCCTACGAGCAGTACTTC. Protein product: CASSLIAYEQYF.

The V gene is TRBV21-1, the J gene TRBJ1-2. TRBV21-1 is an annotated pseudogene. This CDR3 has 19 amino acids. CDR3 DNA sequence: TGTGCCAGCAGCAAAGAAAGGAGTCAACAGCCCTTCCTCGCTTATGGCTACACCTTC. Encoded protein: CASSKERSQQPFLAYGYTF.

This clonotype was counted a few times. The chain is built from TRBV28 and TRBJ1-1, with D unresolved. Between the trimmed V and J ends, which lost 3 bases and 5 bases, there was a span of 7 bases. Per the germline V gene, CDR1 is MDHEN and CDR2 is SYDVKM. The CDR3 length is 12 residues. Here the CDR3 DNA reads TGTGCCAGCAGTTTTCCGGAAACTGAAGCTTTCTTT. It specifies CASSFPETEAFF. The complete variable domain, with remaining parts taken from reference TRBV28 and TRBJ1-1, reads DVKVTQSSRYLVKRTGEKVFLECVQDMDHENMFWYRQDPGLGLRLIYFSYDVKMKEKGDIPEGYSVSREKKERFSLILESASTNQTSMYLCASSFPETEAFFGQGTRLTVV.